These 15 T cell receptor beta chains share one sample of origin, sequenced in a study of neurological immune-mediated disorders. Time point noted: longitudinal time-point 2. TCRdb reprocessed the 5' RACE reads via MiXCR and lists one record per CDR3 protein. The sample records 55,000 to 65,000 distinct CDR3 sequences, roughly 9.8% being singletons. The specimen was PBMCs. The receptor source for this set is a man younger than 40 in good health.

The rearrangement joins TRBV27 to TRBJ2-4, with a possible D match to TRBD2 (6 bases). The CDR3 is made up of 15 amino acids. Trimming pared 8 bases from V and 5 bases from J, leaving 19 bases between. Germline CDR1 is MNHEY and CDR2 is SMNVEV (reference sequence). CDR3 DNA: TGTGCCAGCTCCCAACTGCCGGGGGTAGAAAACATTCAGTACTTC. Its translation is CASSQLPGVENIQYF.

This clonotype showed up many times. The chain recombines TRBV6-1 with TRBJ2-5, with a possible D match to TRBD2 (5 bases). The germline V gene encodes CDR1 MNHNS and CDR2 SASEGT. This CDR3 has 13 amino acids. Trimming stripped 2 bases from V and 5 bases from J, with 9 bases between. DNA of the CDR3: TGTGCCAGCAGTGAATCACTAGTGGAGACCCAGTACTTC. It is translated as CASSESLVETQYF.

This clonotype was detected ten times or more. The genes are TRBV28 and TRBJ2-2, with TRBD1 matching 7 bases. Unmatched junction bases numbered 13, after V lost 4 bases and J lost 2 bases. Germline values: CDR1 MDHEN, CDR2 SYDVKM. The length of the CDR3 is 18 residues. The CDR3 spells CASSSLRDRMTNTGELFF. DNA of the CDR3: TGTGCCAGCAGTTCGCTCCGGGACAGAATGACTAACACCGGGGAGCTGTTTTTT.

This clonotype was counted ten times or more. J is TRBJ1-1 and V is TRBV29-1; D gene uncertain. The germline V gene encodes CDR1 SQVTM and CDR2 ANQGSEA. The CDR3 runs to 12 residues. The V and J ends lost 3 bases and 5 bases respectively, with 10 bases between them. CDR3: CSVDEGGTEAFF. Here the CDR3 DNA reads TGCAGCGTTGATGAGGGAGGGACTGAAGCTTTCTTT.

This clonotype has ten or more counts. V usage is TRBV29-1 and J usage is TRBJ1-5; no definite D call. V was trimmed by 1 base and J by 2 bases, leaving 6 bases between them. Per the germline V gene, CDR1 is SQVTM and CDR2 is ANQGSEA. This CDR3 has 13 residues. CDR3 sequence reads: CSVEGEGNQPQHF. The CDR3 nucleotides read TGCAGCGTTGAAGGGGAGGGCAATCAGCCCCAGCATTTT. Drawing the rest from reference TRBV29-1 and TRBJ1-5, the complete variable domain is SAVISQKPSRDICQRGTSLTIQCQVDSQVTMMFWYRQQPGQSLTLIATANQGSEATYESGFVIDKFPISRPNLTFSTLTVSNMSPEDSSIYLCSVEGEGNQPQHFGDGTRLSIL.

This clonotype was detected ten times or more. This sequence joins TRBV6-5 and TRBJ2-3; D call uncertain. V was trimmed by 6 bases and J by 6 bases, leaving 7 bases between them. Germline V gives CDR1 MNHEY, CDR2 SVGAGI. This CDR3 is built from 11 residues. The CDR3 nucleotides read TGTGCCAGCAGCTCTATTGATACGCAGTATTTT. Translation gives CASSSIDTQYF.

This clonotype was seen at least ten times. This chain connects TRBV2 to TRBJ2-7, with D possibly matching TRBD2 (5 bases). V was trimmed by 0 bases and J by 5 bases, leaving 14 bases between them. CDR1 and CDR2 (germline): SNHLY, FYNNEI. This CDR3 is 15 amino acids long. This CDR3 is CASSEAGLANDEQYF. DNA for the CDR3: TGTGCCAGCAGTGAAGCGGGCCTAGCCAACGACGAGCAGTACTTC.

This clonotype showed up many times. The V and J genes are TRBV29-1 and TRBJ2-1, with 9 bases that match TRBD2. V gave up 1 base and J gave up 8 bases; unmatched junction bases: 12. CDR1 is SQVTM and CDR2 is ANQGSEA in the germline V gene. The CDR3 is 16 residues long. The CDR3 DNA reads TGCAGCGTTGAAGCTCCGCGGGGGGGCAAATTTTATGAGCAGTTCTTC. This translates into CSVEAPRGGKFYEQFF.

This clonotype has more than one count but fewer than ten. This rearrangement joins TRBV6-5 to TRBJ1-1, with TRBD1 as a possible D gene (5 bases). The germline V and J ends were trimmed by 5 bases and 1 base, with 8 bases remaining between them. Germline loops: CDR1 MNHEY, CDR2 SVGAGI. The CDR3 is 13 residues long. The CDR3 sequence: CASSTRGNTEAFF. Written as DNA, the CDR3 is TGTGCCAGCAGTACGAGGGGGAACACTGAAGCTTTCTTT.

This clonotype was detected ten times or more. CDR3 region: CASSLGQGTNYGYTF. DNA for the CDR3: TGTGCCAGCAGTTTGGGGCAGGGAACTAACTATGGCTACACCTTC. V usage is TRBV6-5 and J usage is TRBJ1-2; TRBD1 is a possible D gene (5 bases). V lost 4 bases, J lost 0 bases, and 12 bases lay in between. Germline CDR1 is MNHEY and CDR2 is SVGAGI. The CDR3 sequence is 15 residues long.

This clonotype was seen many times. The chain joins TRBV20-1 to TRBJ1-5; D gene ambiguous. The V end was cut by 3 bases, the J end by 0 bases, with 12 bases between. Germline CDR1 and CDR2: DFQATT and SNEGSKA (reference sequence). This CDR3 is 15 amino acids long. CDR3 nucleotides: TGCAGTGCTAGCGCGACGGGGTATAGCAATCAGCCCCAGCATTTT. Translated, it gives CSASATGYSNQPQHF.

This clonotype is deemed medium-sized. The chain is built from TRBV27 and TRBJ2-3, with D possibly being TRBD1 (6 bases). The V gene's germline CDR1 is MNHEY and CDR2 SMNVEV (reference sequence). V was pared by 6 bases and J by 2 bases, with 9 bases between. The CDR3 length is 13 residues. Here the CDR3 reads CASRTGSTDTQYF. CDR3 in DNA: TGTGCCAGCAGGACAGGCTCCACAGATACGCAGTATTTT.

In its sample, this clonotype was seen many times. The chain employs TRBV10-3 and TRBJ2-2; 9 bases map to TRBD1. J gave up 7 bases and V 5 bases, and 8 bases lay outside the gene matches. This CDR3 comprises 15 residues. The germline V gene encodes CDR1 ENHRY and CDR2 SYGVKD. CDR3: CAISSRTGVGGELFF. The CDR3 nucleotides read TGTGCCATCAGTTCCCGGACAGGGGTAGGCGGGGAGCTGTTTTTT.

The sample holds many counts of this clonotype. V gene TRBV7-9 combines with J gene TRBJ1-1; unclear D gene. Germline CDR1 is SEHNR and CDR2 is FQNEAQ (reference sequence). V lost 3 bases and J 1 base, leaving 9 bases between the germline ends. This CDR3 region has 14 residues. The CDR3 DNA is TGTGCCAGCAGCTTCGCCGGACCGAACACTGAAGCTTTCTTT. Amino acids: CASSFAGPNTEAFF.

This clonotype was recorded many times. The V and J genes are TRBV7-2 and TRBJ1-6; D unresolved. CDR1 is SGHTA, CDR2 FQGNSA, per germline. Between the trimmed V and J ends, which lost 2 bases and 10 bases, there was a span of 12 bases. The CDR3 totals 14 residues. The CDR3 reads CASSLRGRWSPLHF. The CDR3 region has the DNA TGTGCCAGCAGCTTAAGAGGGAGATGGTCACCCCTCCACTTT.